Sequencing of this TCR beta chain was carried out in a study of blood T cell repertoires in COVID-19. Original analysis: Quantification of nucleated cells was approximated via reference gene primer amplification. The data were produced by immunoSEQ multiplex PCR, yet TCRdb's version contains in-frame clones alone and is incomplete. V, J and clone size derive from that table, while D and trimming were established from the DNA sequence. The table lists some 260,000 clones, 70% to 90% of them singletons. This CDR3 has 17 residues. Germline V gene lookup returns CDR1 SGHTA and CDR2 FQGNSA. Trimming at V came to 6 bases and at J to 3 bases, leaving 9 bases not matched to a gene. In this sample, this clone turned up once.

The sequence was collected from a human donor in a cohort sampled during active COVID-19. The chain joins TRBV7-2 to TRBJ1-4; TRBD1 agrees at 11 bases. The specimen sequenced was peripheral blood. CDR3 coding DNA: TGTGCCAGCAGGCGGACAGGGGGCTTGTCGGCTAATGAAAAACTGTTTTTT. It is translated as CASRRTGGLSANEKLFF.